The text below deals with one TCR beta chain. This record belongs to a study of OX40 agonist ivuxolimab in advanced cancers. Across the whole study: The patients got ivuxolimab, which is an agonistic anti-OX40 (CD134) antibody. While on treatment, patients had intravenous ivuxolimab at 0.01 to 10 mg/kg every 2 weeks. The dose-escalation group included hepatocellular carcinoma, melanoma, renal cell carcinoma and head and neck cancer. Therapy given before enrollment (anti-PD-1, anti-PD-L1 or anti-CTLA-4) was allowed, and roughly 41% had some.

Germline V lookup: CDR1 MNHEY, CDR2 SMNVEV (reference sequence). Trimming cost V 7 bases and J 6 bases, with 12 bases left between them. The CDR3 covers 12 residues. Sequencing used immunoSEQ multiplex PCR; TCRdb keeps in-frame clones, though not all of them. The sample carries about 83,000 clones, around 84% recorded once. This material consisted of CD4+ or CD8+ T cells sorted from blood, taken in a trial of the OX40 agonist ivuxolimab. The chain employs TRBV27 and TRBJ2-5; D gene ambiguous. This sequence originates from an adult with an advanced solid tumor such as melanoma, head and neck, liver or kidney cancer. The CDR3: CASTSAGQTQYF. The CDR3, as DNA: TGTGCCAGCACCTCCGCAGGTCAGACCCAGTACTTC.